The entry that follows covers one T cell receptor beta chain sequence. Germline CDR1 is WSHSY and CDR2 is SAAADI. V was trimmed by 0 bases and J by 2 bases, leaving 14 bases between them. CDR3 size: 16 residues. This record belongs to a study of blood T cell repertoires in COVID-19. Whole-study context: Acute and convalescent COVID-19 samples came from the United States, Italy and Spain. PBMCs, B-cell-depleted T cells, or T cells were the source of the cDNA or gDNA that made up the material.

As originally analysed: Nucleated cell counts were estimated from reference gene primer amplification. Libraries were prepared by immunoSEQ multiplex PCR; TCRdb keeps only in-frame clonotypes and omits some of them. The V and J calls and clone size are taken from that table; D and trimming were inferred from the DNA. The sample yields about 150,000 clones, 84% seen once. This rearrangement joins TRBV10-2 to TRBJ2-7; no firm D call. The sequence was collected from a man in his sixties or seventies with acute or convalescent COVID-19. The source material was peripheral blood. The CDR3 DNA is TGCGCCAGCAGTGAGTCATTTCTGCCTGCAGCCTACGAGCAGTACTTC. The encoded protein is CASSESFLPAAYEQYF.